This T cell receptor (beta chain) was sequenced for a study of blood T cell repertoires in COVID-19. Study background: The United States, Italy and Spain supplied acute and convalescent COVID-19 samples. T cells, B-cell-depleted T cells, or PBMCs supplied cDNA or gDNA.

As processed by the authors: For nucleated cells, counts were estimated from reference gene primer amplification. Sequenced by immunoSEQ multiplex PCR; TCRdb stores in-frame clones only, minus some. That table is the source of V, J and clone size, and D and trimming were worked out from the DNA. The table records 130,000 to 150,000 clones, 87% of them present only once. Looked up from germline, CDR1 is ENHRY and CDR2 is SYGVKD. Germline trimming cut 6 bases from V and 1 base from J; bases unmatched to any gene: 5. This CDR3 is built from 15 residues. The genes are TRBV10-3 and TRBJ1-1; 10 bases fit TRBD1. Sequencing input: peripheral blood. This receptor was taken from a man aged 50-59 years who had recovered from COVID-19. CDR3 amino acids: CAIRRQGAWNTEAFF. CDR3 DNA sequence: TGTGCCATCAGGAGACAGGGGGCCTGGAACACTGAAGCTTTCTTT.